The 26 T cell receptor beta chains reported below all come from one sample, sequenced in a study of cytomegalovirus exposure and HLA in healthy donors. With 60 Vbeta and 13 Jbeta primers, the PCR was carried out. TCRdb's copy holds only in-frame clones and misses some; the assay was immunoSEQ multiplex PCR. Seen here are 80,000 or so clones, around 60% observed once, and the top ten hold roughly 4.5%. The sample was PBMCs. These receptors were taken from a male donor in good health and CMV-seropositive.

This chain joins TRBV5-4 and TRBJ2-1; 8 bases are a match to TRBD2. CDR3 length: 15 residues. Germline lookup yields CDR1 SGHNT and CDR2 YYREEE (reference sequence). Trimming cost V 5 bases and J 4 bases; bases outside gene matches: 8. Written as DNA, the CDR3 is TGTGCCAGCAGGTCAGCGGGGGAACCTTACAATGAGCAGTTCTTC. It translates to CASRSAGEPYNEQFF.

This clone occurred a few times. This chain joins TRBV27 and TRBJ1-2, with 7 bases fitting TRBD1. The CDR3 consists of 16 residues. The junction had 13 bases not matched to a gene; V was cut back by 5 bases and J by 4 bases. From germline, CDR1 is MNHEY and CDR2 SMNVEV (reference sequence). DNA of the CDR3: TGTGCCAGCAGTACTATGGGACAGAGAAACTCCTATGGCTACACCTTC. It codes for CASSTMGQRNSYGYTF.

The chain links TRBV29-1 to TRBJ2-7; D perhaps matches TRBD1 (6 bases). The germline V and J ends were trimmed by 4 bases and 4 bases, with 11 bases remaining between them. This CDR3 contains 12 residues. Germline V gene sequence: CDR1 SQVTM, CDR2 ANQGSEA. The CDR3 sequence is CSVGRTAYEQYF. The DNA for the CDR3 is TGCAGCGTTGGTAGGACAGCTTACGAGCAGTACTTC.

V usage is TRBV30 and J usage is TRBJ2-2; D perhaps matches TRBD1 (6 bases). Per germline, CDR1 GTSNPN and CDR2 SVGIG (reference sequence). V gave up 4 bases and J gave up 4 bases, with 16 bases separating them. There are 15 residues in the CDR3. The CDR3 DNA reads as TGTGCCTGGACAGGGGTGCTAGGGTTCACCGGGGAGCTGTTTTTT. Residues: CAWTGVLGFTGELFF.

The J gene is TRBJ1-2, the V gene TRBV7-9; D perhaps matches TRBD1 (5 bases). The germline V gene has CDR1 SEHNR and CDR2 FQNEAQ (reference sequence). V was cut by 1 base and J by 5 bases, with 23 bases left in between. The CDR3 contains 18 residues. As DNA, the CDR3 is TGTGCCAGCAGCTTAGGCACGAAACAGGAACTTTCAAAGTATGGCTACACCTTC. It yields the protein CASSLGTKQELSKYGYTF. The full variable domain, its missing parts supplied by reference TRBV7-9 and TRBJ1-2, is DTGVSQNPRHKITKRGQNVTFRCDPISEHNRLYWYRQTLGQGPEFLTYFQNEAQLEKSRLLSDRFSAERPKGSFSTLEIQRTEQGDSAMYLCASSLGTKQELSKYGYTFGSGTRLTVV.

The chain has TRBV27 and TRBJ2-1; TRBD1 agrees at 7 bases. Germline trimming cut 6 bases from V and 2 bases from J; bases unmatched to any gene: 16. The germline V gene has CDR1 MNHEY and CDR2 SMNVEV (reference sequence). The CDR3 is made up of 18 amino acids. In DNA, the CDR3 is TGTGCCAGCAGCAGTTTATCGACAGGGAAATTGACCTACAATGAGCAGTTCTTC. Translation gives CASSSLSTGKLTYNEQFF.

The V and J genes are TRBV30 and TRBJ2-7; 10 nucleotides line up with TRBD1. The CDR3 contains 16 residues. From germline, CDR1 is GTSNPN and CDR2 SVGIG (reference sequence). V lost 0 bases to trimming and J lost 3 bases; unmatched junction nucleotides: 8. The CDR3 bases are TGTGCCTGGAGTGTACCCTTGGGACAGGGGTTCTACGAGCAGTACTTC. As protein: CAWSVPLGQGFYEQYF.

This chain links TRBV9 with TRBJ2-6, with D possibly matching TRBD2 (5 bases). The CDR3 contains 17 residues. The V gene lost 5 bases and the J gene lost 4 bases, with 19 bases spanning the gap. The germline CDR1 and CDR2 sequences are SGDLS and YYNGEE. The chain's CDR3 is CASSSLGGAPGANVLTF. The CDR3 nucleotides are TGTGCCAGCAGTTCCTTAGGAGGAGCCCCCGGGGCCAACGTCCTGACTTTC.

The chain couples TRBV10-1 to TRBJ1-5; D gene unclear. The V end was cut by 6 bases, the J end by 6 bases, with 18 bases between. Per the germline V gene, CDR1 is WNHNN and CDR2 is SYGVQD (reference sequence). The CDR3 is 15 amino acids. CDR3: CASSPGEGKCQPQHF. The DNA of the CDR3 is TGCGCCAGCAGCCCCGGGGAGGGAAAATGTCAGCCCCAGCATTTT.

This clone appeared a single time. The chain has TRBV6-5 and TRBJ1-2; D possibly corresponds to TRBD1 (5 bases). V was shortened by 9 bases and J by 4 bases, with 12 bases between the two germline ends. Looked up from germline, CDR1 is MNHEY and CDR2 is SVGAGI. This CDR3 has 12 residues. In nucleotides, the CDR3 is TGTGCCAGTGGGAGGGGAACCTATGGCTACACCTTC. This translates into CASGRGTYGYTF.

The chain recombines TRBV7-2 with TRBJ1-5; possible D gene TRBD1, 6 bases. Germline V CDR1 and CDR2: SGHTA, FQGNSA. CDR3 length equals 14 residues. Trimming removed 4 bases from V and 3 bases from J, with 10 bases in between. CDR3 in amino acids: CASSSTGYNQPQHF. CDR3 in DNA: TGTGCCAGCAGCTCGACAGGATACAATCAGCCCCAGCATTTT.

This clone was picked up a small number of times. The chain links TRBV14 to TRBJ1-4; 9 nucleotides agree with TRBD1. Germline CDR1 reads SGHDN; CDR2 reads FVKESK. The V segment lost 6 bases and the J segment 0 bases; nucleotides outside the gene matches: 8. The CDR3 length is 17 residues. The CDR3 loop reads CASSHGTGRATNEKLFF. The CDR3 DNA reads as TGTGCCAGCAGTCATGGGACAGGGCGTGCAACTAATGAAAAACTGTTTTTT.

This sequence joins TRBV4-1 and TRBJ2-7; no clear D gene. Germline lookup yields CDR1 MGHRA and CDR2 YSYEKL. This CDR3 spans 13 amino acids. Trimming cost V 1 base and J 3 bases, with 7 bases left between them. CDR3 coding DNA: TGCGCCAGCAGCCAAGCCCCTTACTACGAGCAGTACTTC. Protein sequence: CASSQAPYYEQYF.

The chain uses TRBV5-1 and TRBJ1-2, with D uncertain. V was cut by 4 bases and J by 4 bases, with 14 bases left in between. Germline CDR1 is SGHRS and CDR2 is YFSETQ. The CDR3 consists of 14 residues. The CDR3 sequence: CASSPSGRFYGYTF. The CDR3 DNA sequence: TGCGCCAGCAGCCCCTCGGGGAGATTCTATGGCTACACCTTC. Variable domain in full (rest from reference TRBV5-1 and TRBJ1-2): KAGVTQTPRYLIKTRGQQVTLSCSPISGHRSVSWYQQTPGQGLQFLFEYFSETQRNKGNFPGRFSGRQFSNSRSEMNVSTLELGDSALYLCASSPSGRFYGYTFGSGTRLTVV.

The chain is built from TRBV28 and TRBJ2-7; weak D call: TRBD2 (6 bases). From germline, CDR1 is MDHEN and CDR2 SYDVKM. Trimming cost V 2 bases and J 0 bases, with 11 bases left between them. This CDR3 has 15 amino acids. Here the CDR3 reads CASSLGFGSSYEQYF. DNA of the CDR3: TGTGCCAGCAGTTTAGGGTTCGGGAGCTCCTACGAGCAGTACTTC.

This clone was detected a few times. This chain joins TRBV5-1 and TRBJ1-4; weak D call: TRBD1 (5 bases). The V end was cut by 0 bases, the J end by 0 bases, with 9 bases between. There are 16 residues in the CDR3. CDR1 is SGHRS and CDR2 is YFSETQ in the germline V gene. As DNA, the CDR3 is TGCGCCAGCAGCTTGGGCCTGACAGCAACTAATGAAAAACTGTTTTTT. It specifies CASSLGLTATNEKLFF.

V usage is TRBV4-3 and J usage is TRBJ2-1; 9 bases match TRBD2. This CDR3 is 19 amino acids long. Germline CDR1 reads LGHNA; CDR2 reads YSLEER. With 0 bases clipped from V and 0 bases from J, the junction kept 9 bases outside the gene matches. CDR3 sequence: CASSQEALAGFSSYNEQFF. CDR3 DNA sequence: TGCGCCAGCAGCCAAGAAGCTCTAGCGGGGTTTAGCTCCTACAATGAGCAGTTCTTC.

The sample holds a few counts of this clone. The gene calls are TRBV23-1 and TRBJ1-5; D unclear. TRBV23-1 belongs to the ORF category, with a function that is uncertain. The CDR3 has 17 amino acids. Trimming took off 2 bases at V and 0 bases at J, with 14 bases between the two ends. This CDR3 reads CASSQTNHQVSNQPQHF. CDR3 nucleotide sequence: TGCGCCAGCAGTCAAACGAATCACCAGGTTAGCAATCAGCCCCAGCATTTT.

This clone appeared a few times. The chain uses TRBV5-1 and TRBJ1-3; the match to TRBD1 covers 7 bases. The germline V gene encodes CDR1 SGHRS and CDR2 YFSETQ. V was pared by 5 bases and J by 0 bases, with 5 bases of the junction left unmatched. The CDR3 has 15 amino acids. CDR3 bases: TGCGCCAGCAGAGAAACAGGGGCCTCTGGAAACACCATATATTTT. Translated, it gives CASRETGASGNTIYF.

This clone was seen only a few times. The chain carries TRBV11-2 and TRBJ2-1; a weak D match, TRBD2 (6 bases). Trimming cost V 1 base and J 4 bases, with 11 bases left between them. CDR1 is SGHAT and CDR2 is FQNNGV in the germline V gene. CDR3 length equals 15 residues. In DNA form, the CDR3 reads TGTGCCAGCAGCTTAGGGGCAGGGAGGTACAATGAGCAGTTCTTC. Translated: CASSLGAGRYNEQFF.

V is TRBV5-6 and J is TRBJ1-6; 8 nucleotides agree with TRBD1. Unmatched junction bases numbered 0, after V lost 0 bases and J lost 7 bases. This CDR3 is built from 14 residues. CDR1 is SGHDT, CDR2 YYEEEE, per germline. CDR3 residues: CASSLGDRNSPLHF. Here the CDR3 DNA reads TGTGCCAGCAGCTTGGGGGACAGGAATTCACCCCTCCACTTT.

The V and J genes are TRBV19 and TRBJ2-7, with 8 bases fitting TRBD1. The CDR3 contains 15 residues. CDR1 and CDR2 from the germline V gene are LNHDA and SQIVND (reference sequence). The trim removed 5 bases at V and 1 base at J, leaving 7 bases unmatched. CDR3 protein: CASSARGQGSYEQYF. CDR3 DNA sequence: TGTGCCAGTAGTGCCCGAGGACAGGGTTCCTACGAGCAGTACTTC.

The CDR3 protein is CASSQGMGSGRTETQYF. The CDR3 coding sequence is TGTGCCAGCAGCCAAGGGATGGGTAGCGGGAGAACAGAGACCCAGTACTTC. The chain recombines TRBV4-2 with TRBJ2-5; 9 positions match TRBD2. Losses at the gene ends were 1 base for V and 4 bases for J; bases not matched to a gene: 10. Germline V gives CDR1 LGHNA, CDR2 YNFKEQ. CDR3 length: 17 amino acids.

CDR3 sequence: CASRWTANTGELFF. CDR3 in DNA: TGTGCCAGCAGGTGGACAGCGAACACCGGGGAGCTGTTTTTT. The rearrangement joins TRBV27 to TRBJ2-2; TRBD1 is a possible D gene (6 bases). This CDR3 has 14 residues. Between the trimmed V and J ends, which lost 6 bases and 0 bases, there was a span of 8 bases. Germline CDR1 is MNHEY and CDR2 is SMNVEV (reference sequence).

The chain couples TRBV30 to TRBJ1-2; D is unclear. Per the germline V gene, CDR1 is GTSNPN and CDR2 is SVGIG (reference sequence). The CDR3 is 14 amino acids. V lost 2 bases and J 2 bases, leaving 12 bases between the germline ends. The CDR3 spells CAWSRNRRNYGYTF. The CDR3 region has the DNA TGTGCCTGGAGTAGGAACCGGAGGAACTATGGCTACACCTTC.

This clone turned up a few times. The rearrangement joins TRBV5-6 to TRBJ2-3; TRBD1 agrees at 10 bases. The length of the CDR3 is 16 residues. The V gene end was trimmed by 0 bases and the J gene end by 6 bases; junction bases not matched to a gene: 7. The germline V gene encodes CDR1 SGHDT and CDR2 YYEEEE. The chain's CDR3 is CASSLVGTGDSDTQYF. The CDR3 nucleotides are TGTGCCAGCAGCTTGGTCGGGACAGGGGACAGTGATACGCAGTATTTT.